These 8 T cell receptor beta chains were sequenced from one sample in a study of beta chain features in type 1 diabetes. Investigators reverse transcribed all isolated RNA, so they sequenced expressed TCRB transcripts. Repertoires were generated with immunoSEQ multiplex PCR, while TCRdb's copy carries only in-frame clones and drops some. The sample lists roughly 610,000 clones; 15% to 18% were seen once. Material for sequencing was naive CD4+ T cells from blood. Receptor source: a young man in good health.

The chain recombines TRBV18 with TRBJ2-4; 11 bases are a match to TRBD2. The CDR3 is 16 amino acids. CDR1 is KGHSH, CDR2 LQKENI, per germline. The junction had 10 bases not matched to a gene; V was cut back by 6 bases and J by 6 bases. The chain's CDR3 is CASSPPSGRPVNIQYF. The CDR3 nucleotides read TGTGCCAGCTCTCCGCCTAGCGGGAGGCCTGTAAACATTCAGTACTTC.

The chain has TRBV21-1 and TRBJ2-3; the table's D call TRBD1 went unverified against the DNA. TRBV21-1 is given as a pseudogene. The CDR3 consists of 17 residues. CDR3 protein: CASSALPPGYGTDTQYF. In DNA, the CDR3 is TGTGCCAGCAGCGCTCTGCCCCCAGGGTACGGCACAGATACGCAGTATTTT.

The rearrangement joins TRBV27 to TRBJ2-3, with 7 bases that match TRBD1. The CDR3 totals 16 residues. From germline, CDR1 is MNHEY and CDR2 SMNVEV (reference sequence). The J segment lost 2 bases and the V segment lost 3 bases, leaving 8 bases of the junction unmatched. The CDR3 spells CASSLPPQGSTDTQYF. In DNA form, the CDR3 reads TGTGCCAGCAGTTTGCCTCCACAGGGGTCCACAGATACGCAGTATTTT.

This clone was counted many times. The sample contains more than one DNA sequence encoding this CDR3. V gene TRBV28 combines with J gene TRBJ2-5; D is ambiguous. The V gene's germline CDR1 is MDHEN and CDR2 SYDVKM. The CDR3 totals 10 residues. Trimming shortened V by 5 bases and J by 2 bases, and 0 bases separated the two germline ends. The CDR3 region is CASSQETQYF. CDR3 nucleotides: TGTGCCAGCAGTCAAGAGACCCAGTACTTC.

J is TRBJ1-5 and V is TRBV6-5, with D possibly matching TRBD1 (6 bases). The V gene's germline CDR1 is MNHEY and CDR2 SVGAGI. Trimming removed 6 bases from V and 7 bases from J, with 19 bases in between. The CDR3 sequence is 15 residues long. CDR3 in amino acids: CASRPTYRAGQPQHF. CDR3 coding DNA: TGTGCCAGCAGACCAACCTACAGGGCCGGGCAGCCCCAGCATTTT.

Written as DNA, the CDR3 is TGTGCCAGCACTCTAGCGGGGGCCTCCTACGAGCAGTACTTC. Translation: CASTLAGASYEQYF. The V call is TRBV6-1, the J call TRBJ2-7; 10 bases fit TRBD2. The CDR3 loop spans 14 amino acids. The J segment lost 0 bases and the V segment lost 7 bases, leaving 3 bases of the junction unmatched. From germline, CDR1 is MNHNS and CDR2 SASEGT.

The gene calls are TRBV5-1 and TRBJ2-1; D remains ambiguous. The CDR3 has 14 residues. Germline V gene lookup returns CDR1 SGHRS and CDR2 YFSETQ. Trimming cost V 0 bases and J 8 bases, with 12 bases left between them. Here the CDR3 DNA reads TGCGCCAGCAGCTTGGTCTCTATGTCGCATGAGCAGTTCTTC. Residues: CASSLVSMSHEQFF.

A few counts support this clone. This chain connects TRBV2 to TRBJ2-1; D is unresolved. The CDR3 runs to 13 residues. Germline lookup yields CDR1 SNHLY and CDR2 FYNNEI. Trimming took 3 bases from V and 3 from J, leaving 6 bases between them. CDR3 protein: CASSDRYYNEQFF. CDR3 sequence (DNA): TGTGCCAGCAGTGACAGATACTACAATGAGCAGTTCTTC.